This TCR beta chain was obtained from a study of identical twins. TCRdb re-derived calls from the 5' RACE reads in MiXCR, one entry per CDR3 protein. This table has 700,000 or so distinct CDR3 sequences, 8.5% to 9.5% appearing once. Only healthy Caucasians were included as donors. This CDR3 has 14 amino acids. V lost 0 bases to trimming and J lost 9 bases, with 14 bases between them. Germline CDR1 and CDR2: SGHTA and FQGNSA. This clonotype was counted at least ten times. Its antigen is currently unknown. General study points: Reduced insertions were recorded for abundant cord blood beta clonotypes, with no such pattern in memory repertoires. Model-predicted out-of-frame TCR alpha sharing fell below observed values in monozygotic twins.

The same sample was also studied in work on yellow fever vaccine responses in identical twins. This second study says: Vaccine-induced T cell responses in twins were reportedly observed to appear partly convergent, partly personalized.

This TCR was recovered from a woman under 30 in good health. The rearrangement uses TRBV7-2 and TRBJ1-1, with unresolved D. Sequencing input: PBMCs. In DNA form, the CDR3 reads TGTGCCAGCAGCTTAGCTAGGACGGCCGTAAAAGCTTTCTTT. Translated: CASSLARTAVKAFF.